This T cell receptor (beta chain) is drawn from a study of T cells in Graves' hyperthyroidism and ophthalmopathy. Turning to the study itself: Peripheral blood specimens were obtained at initial diagnosis, prior to any treatment.

Study-level results: Most thyroid clonotypes that were expanded above 0.001 also turned up in blood.

The CDR3 has 15 amino acids. CDR1 and CDR2 from the germline V gene are SQVTM and ANQGSEA. The V gene lost 5 bases and the J gene lost 1 base, with 17 bases spanning the gap. Each patient was aged 18 to 65 and had newly diagnosed hyperthyroidism of under 2 months' duration. Blood dates from first hyperthyroidism diagnosis, before any ophthalmopathy symptoms. Details on this clonotype: The antigen is not known.

Amplification of TCR beta CDR3 regions used RNA as the template. A set of HTBI primers served as the primers for a first-round RT-PCR of the TCR CDR3. One entry per CDR3 protein results from TCRdb running MiXCR on the multiplex PCR reads. Of 380,000 or so distinct CDR3 sequences listed, roughly 14% are singletons. The gene calls are TRBV29-1 and TRBJ1-2, with D tentatively TRBD1 (6 bases). The TCR sequence derives from a young man with Graves' hyperthyroidism that later progressed to Graves' ophthalmopathy. Sample: blood. The chain's CDR3 is CSVPGQPSFNYGYTF. The CDR3, as DNA: TGCAGCGTTCCAGGACAGCCCTCTTTTAACTATGGCTACACCTTC.